The present T cell receptor (beta chain) was sequenced within a study of graft-versus-host responses after intestinal transplantation. Study background: Multivisceral, liver-intestinal, or isolated intestinal transplants were performed in recipients. Study-level points and caveats: GvH clones surfaced in recipient marrow, some emerging earlier in ileum or blood. Subjects displaying graft-donor T cell macrochimerism possessed elevated graft-versus-host to host-versus-graft clonal ratios inside allografts. Peak GvH clone levels in circulation were associated with early post-transplant HvG declines.

The CDR3 has 17 amino acids. CDR1 is SGDLS and CDR2 is YYNGEE in the germline V gene. With 0 bases removed from V and 2 bases from J, the gap between germline ends came to 17 bases. Once graft tissue had been processed, intraepithelial and lamina propria lymphocytes were released. The table came from immunoSEQ multiplex PCR; TCRdb's copy has only in-frame clones and leaves some out. The sample lists just under 30,000 clones, about three quarters occurring once. For this clone: Its cognate antigen is unknown.

The TCR sequence derives from a human patient who received an intestinal transplant, so some T cells may come from the graft donor. Sequenced material: ileum tissue, taken 98 days after intestinal transplantation. The chain couples TRBV9 to TRBJ1-1; D is uncertain. As DNA, the CDR3 is TGTGCCAGCAGCGTAGGGGCCGGCAGTGGGATTAACACTGAAGCTTTCTTT. As protein: CASSVGAGSGINTEAFF.